This T cell receptor (beta chain) was obtained from a study of shared clonotypes between healthy human individuals. Germline CDR1 is MNHNY and CDR2 is SVGAGI (reference sequence). The CDR3 sequence is 13 residues long. Trimming removed 2 bases at V and 10 bases at J, with 12 bases between. Profiled with immunoSEQ multiplex PCR; TCRdb holds only in-frame clones, not every one. The repertoire holds roughly 680,000 clones, with 72% as singletons. The TCR originated in a woman aged 25 to 39 in good health. This chain joins TRBV6-6 and TRBJ2-1; D unclear. Sequencing input: memory CD4+ T cells sorted from blood. Described subset: CD45RA-negative fraction. The CDR3 coding sequence is TGTGCCAGCAGTTACATGACGGGCAGGGAGCAGTTCTTC. Translated: CASSYMTGREQFF.